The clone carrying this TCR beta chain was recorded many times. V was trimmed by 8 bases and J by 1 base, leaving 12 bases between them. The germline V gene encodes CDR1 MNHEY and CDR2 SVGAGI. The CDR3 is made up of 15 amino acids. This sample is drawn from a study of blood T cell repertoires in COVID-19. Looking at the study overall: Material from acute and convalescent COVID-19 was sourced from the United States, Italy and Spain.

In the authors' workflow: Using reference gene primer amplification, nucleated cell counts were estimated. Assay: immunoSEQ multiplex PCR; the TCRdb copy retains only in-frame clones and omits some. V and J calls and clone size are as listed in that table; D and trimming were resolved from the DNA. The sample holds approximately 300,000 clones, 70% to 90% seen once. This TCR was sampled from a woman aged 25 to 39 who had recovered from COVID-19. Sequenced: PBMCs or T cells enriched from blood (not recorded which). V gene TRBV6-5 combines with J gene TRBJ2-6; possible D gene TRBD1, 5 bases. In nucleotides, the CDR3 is TGTGCCAGCGATCCTTCAGGGTCTGGGGCCAACGTCCTGACTTTC. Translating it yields CASDPSGSGANVLTF.